These T cell receptor beta chains were read from a single sample in a study of T cell repertoires in cytomegalovirus infection. TCRdb recomputed calls from the reads with MiXCR, one row per CDR3 protein. The sample comprises some 680,000 distinct CDR3 sequences, 35% of which are singletons, and about 2.8% rests with the top ten. Sequenced sample: PBMCs. The receptors come from a human donor in good health (CMV status not recorded). Some clones in this sample may be carry-over from other donors' samples. CDR3s include the opening cysteine and the closing phenylalanine or tryptophan. Fields, in order: J gene, D gene, V gene, clone size, CDR3 DNA, CDR3 protein. The D gene is left open where the match is weak. Only some rows state a clone size, as once, few, many or a class for expanded clones.

TRBJ1-2	-	TRBV7-2	many	TGTGCCAGCAGCACATATACACATAACTATGGCTACACCTTC	CASSTYTHNYGYTF
TRBJ2-1	TRBD2	TRBV5-1	-	TGCGCCAGCAGCTTAGCGGGAGAACGGGATGAGCAGTTCTTC	CASSLAGERDEQFF
TRBJ2-3	-	TRBV7-2	few	TGTGCCAGCAGCTTGGGACGAACGGGAACAGATACGCAGTCTTTT	CASSLGRTGTDTQSF
TRBJ2-2	TRBD2	TRBV6-2/TRBV6-3	-	TGTGCCAGCAGTTACGGGCCAGCGGGGGGCCGGACCGGGGAGCTGTTTTTT	CASSYGPAGGRTGELFF
TRBJ1-1	-	TRBV5-4	-	TGTGCCAGCAGACCTAACAGGAACACTGAAGCTTTCTTT	CASRPNRNTEAFF
TRBJ1-4	-	TRBV14	-	TGTGCCAGCAGCCTAACACCCGACAGTCCCTATGAAAAACTGTTTTTT	CASSLTPDSPYEKLFF
TRBJ1-6	-	TRBV7-9	-	TGTGCCAGCAGCTTAGGACCAGGGGATTCCTATAATTCACCCCTCCAATTT	CASSLGPGDSYNSPLQF
TRBJ1-4	-	TRBV2	-	TGTGCCAGCCCGGACCCAAGAAGTGAAAAACTGTTTTTT	CASPDPRSEKLFF
TRBJ2-5	-	TRBV28	-	TGTGCCAGCAATTCTGCGCAGGGGAGGGTAGAGACCCAGTACTTC	CASNSAQGRVETQYF
TRBJ2-1	TRBD2	TRBV7-9	-	TGTGCCAGCAGCTCTGAGCGGGGGGGCTATGAGCAGTTCTTC	CASSSERGGYEQFF
TRBJ1-1	TRBD1	TRBV2	-	TGTGCCAGCAGACAATGGGACAGGGGGCGAGGCACTGAAGCTTTCTTT	CASRQWDRGRGTEAFF